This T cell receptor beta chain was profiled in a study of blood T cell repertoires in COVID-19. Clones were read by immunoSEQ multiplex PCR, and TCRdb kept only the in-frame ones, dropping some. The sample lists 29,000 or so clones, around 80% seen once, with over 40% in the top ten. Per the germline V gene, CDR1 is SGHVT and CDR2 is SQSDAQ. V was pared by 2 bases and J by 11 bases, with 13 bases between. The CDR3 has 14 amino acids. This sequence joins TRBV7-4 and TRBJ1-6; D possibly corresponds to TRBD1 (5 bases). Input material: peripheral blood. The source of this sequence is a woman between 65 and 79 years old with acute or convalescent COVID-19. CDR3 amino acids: CASSLYNFRAPLHF. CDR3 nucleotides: TGTGCCAGCAGCTTATACAACTTCAGGGCACCCCTCCACTTT.